The T cell receptor (beta chain) described here comes from a study of T-cell reconstitution after alpha-beta-depleted transplantation in children. Study observations and caveats: Certain patients had high TCRbeta diversity at day 60, and it came from recipient T cells and thymic progenitors that survived. Reportedly, roughly two months post-transplant, alpha-beta T cells arose from several hundred expanded graft clones. When one year had passed after transplant, most T-cell counts and diversity came from newly produced T cells.

Preparing the TCRbeta library involved the use of unique molecular identifiers. Via MiXCR, TCRdb re-called the PCR reads, giving one row per CDR3 protein. The repertoire holds approximately 190,000 distinct CDR3 sequences, with 7% to 9% as singletons. As for this clonotype: The antigen remains unidentified.

Trimming cost V 7 bases and J 5 bases; bases outside gene matches: 6. The germline V gene has CDR1 SQVTM and CDR2 ANQGSEA. The CDR3 extends over 12 amino acids. The receptor comes from a male patient aged 2-10 years who had a stem cell transplant for acute myeloid leukemia, so the T cells may come from the graft donor. This chain connects TRBV29-1 to TRBJ2-7; 9 nucleotides line up with TRBD1. Material: PBMCs, mostly from graft donor cells, obtained 360 days after TCRalphabeta/CD19-depleted stem cell transplant. The CDR3 protein is CSAGQGLDEQYF. CDR3 coding DNA: TGCAGCGCAGGACAGGGGTTGGACGAGCAGTACTTC.